A single sample is the source of the 17 T cell receptor beta chains below, sequenced in a study of response to subunit inactivated influenza vaccine. One entry per CDR3 protein results from TCRdb running MiXCR on the RT-PCR reads. The table includes 500,000 to 600,000 distinct CDR3 sequences, 14% detected once. The specimen comprised PBMCs from blood, sampled about 13 days after vaccination. The source is a middle-aged man who received an inactivated influenza vaccine.

The gene calls are TRBV29-1 and TRBJ2-1, with D tentatively TRBD1 or TRBD2 (5 bases each). Looked up from germline, CDR1 is SQVTM and CDR2 is ANQGSEA. This CDR3 region has 16 residues. V lost 1 base and J 8 bases, leaving 21 bases between the germline ends. CDR3 nucleotides: TGCAGCGTTGAAGGTAGGCCGGGGACCAATCAGCATGAGCAGTTCTTC. Protein: CSVEGRPGTNQHEQFF.

This chain uses TRBV7-9 with TRBJ2-7; 9 bases align to TRBD1. The junction had 7 bases not matched to a gene; V was cut back by 6 bases and J by 4 bases. The CDR3 contains 14 residues. Per the germline V gene, CDR1 is SEHNR and CDR2 is FQNEAQ (reference sequence). The DNA for the CDR3 is TGTGCCAGCAGTACCGGGACAGGGTTATACGAGCAGTACTTC. Translating it yields CASSTGTGLYEQYF.

The table lists this clonotype with a few counts. The V gene is TRBV15, the J gene TRBJ2-2; D ambiguous. Trimming left V 6 bases short and J 0 bases short, with 11 bases between. CDR3 length: 15 amino acids. Germline V gives CDR1 LNHNV, CDR2 YYDKDF (reference sequence). CDR3: CATRFDLANTGELFF. The CDR3 region has the DNA TGTGCCACCAGATTCGACCTGGCGAACACCGGGGAGCTGTTTTTT.

The DNA of the CDR3 is TGTGCCAGCAGCTTATCGACAGGAAAAGAGACCCAGTACTTC. It is translated as CASSLSTGKETQYF. The rearrangement joins TRBV7-8 to TRBJ2-5; possible D gene TRBD1, 6 bases. Trimming removed 2 bases at V and 3 bases at J, with 10 bases between. CDR1 and CDR2 (germline): SGHVS, FQNEAQ. The CDR3 has 14 amino acids.

This clonotype was seen more than once but under ten times. The gene calls are TRBV27 and TRBJ2-6; no clear D. Germline CDR1 is MNHEY and CDR2 is SMNVEV (reference sequence). The germline V and J ends were trimmed by 6 bases and 4 bases, with 16 bases remaining between them. The CDR3 covers 16 residues. CDR3 DNA: TGTGCCAGCAGCTTCTCAGGATCCCCAGGGGCCAACGTCCTGACTTTC. Residues: CASSFSGSPGANVLTF.

The chain carries TRBV14 and TRBJ2-1, with a tentative D call TRBD1 (5 bases). The CDR3 sequence is 16 residues long. Germline loops: CDR1 SGHDN, CDR2 FVKESK. V lost 1 base and J lost 4, with 14 bases in between. CDR3 DNA sequence: TGTGCCAGCAGCCAAGGCATAGGGGCTATTTACAATGAGCAGTTCTTC. Protein sequence: CASSQGIGAIYNEQFF.

This clonotype was seen more than once but under ten times. The rearrangement links TRBV7-8 to TRBJ2-3; D unresolved. This CDR3 region has 16 residues. Germline V CDR1 and CDR2: SGHVS, FQNEAQ. V was pared by 4 bases and J by 3 bases, with 17 bases between. The CDR3 coding sequence is TGTGCCAGCAGCTCTGAGCGCTCTCGAGCAACAGATACGCAGTATTTT. Its translation is CASSSERSRATDTQYF.

V and J are TRBV20-1 and TRBJ2-7, with D perhaps matching TRBD1 or TRBD2 (5 bases each). The CDR3 spans 13 residues. The ends were cut back, 1 base at V and 3 bases at J, with 10 bases in the middle. CDR1 is DFQATT and CDR2 is SNEGSKA in the germline V gene (reference sequence). This CDR3 is CSARGRDVYEQYF. CDR3 sequence (DNA): TGCAGTGCTAGAGGCAGGGACGTCTACGAGCAGTACTTC.

The chain recombines TRBV24-1 with TRBJ1-2; D call uncertain. V was trimmed by 5 bases and J by 2 bases, leaving 8 bases between them. From germline, CDR1 is KGHDR and CDR2 SFDVKD. CDR3 size: 13 residues. DNA of the CDR3: TGTGCCACCAGTGCGTCAGGCAACTATGGCTACACCTTC. This gives the protein CATSASGNYGYTF.

This clonotype was seen a few times. This rearrangement joins TRBV6-5 to TRBJ2-7, with D possibly being TRBD1 (6 bases). V lost 0 bases, J lost 1 base, and 10 bases lay in between. The V gene's germline CDR1 is MNHEY and CDR2 SVGAGI. The CDR3 spans 15 residues. CDR3 DNA: TGTGCCAGCAGTTACTCAACAGGGACGTCCTACGAGCAGTACTTC. This encodes CASSYSTGTSYEQYF.

The chain combines TRBV7-9 with TRBJ1-6; 8 bases agree with TRBD1. In germline, CDR1 is SEHNR, CDR2 FQNEAQ (reference sequence). After removal of 4 bases from V and 7 bases from J, the junction contained 6 bases not matched to a gene. CDR3 size: 15 residues. The CDR3 spells CASSSQGAKNSPLHF. In DNA, the CDR3 is TGTGCCAGCAGCTCCCAGGGGGCCAAGAATTCACCCCTCCACTTT.

This clonotype was counted between two and nine times. The V call is TRBV5-1, the J call TRBJ2-3; TRBD1 agrees at 7 bases. V shed 2 bases, J shed 2 bases, and the junction held 5 bases outside the gene matches. The CDR3 loop spans 15 amino acids. Germline V lookup: CDR1 SGHRS, CDR2 YFSETQ. This CDR3 reads CASSFLQGTTDTQYF. CDR3 sequence (DNA): TGCGCCAGCAGCTTTTTACAGGGGACCACAGATACGCAGTATTTT.

There are a few counts of this clonotype. The rearrangement joins TRBV11-2 to TRBJ2-1; possible D gene TRBD2, 6 bases. The germline V gene has CDR1 SGHAT and CDR2 FQNNGV. V was shortened by 1 base and J by 7 bases, with 17 bases between the two germline ends. The CDR3 is 16 residues long. The chain's CDR3 is CASSLGGRGTGNEQFF. CDR3 DNA sequence: TGTGCCAGCAGCTTAGGTGGGCGGGGAACTGGAAATGAGCAGTTCTTC.

The chain links TRBV5-1 to TRBJ2-1; TRBD2 matches 15 bases. The CDR3 has 18 residues. Germline CDR1 is SGHRS and CDR2 is YFSETQ. Germline trimming cut 3 bases from V and 7 bases from J; bases unmatched to any gene: 11. DNA of the CDR3: TGCGCCAGCAGCTACCGCCCGGGACTAGCGGGAGGAGGTAATGAGCAGTTCTTC. This gives the protein CASSYRPGLAGGGNEQFF.

This clonotype appeared a few times. The chain couples TRBV20-1 to TRBJ2-6, with D unclear. V shed 2 bases and J shed 2 bases, with 13 bases lying between them. Germline V CDR1 and CDR2: DFQATT, SNEGSKA (reference sequence). The CDR3 has 16 residues. In DNA form, the CDR3 reads TGCAGTGCTAGACCGGAGACAAGGGCTGGGGCCAACGTCCTGACTTTC. Its translation is CSARPETRAGANVLTF.

In its sample, this clonotype was seen once. The CDR3 here is CASSDRGAGYGYTF. CDR3 coding DNA: TGTGCCAGCAGTGACCGAGGGGCCGGCTATGGCTACACCTTC. This rearrangement joins TRBV9 to TRBJ1-2, with D possibly being TRBD1 (5 bases). The germline V gene has CDR1 SGDLS and CDR2 YYNGEE. V was shortened by 5 bases and J by 4 bases, with 15 bases between the two germline ends. The CDR3 sequence is 14 residues long.

The chain carries TRBV7-2 and TRBJ2-7; D ambiguous. This CDR3 spans 14 amino acids. Germline V gene lookup returns CDR1 SGHTA and CDR2 FQGNSA. Trimming took 1 base from V and 4 from J, leaving 11 bases between them. The chain's CDR3 is CASSLGQMTYEQYF. CDR3 nucleotide sequence: TGTGCCAGCAGCTTAGGCCAGATGACATACGAGCAGTACTTC.